Sequencing of this T cell receptor (beta chain) was carried out in a study of identical twins (TCRdb year 2016). About the study as a whole: TCR alpha and beta repertoires from monozygotic twins, unrelated adults of various ages and cord blood were deep-sequenced to test whether fetal clonotypes persist. To rule out contamination, the twin experiments were replicated at different times with different library preparation protocols.

As concerns this clonotype: Its antigen specificity is not known. No qualities accompany the bases; no much larger clone lies one base away.

The library was built by means of 5' RACE. The instrument given in TCRdb is Illumina HiSeq 2000. Template switching introduced a universal primer binding site; the final cDNA contained a unique molecular identifier, enabling accurate counting of TCR cDNA molecules. Specific primers in the conserved constant-segment region were used to synthesize first-strand cDNA for the TCR alpha and beta chains. To control for contamination, each cDNA library was double barcoded with a SMART-Mk sample barcode plus Illumina barcodes. TruSeq adapter sequences, together with Illumina sample barcodes, were added in two successive PCR steps. Sequencing of the TCR alpha and beta cDNA libraries was done on the Illumina HiSeq platform using custom primers. In the authors' own workflow: MiGEC processed the raw reads to extract unique molecular identifiers, while MiXCR was used to determine the CDR3 positions. For each individual, recombination models were inferred using an EM algorithm with the repgenHMM and IGoR tools. Shared clonotype analysis was performed with the tcR package in R, normalizing sharing by the product of cloneset sizes. To study raw recombination without the effects of thymic and clonal selection, out-of-frame nonproductive sequences were analyzed. TCRdb reprocessed the public reads (quality trimming at Q25 with fastp, clone calling with MiXCR) and kept in-frame beta chains. Entries that share a CDR3 protein sequence are merged under the most common genes and DNA. TCRdb, not the original authors, processed these V and J calls. The sample records about 660,000 distinct CDR3 sequences, around 8.3% of which are singletons. 0.98% of the sample is in the top ten clones.

On the study overall, not on this receptor specifically: Out-of-frame TCR alpha sharing in monozygotic twins was systematically underestimated by recombination models, whereas sharing between unrelated individuals was in agreement with the recombination models. Compared with coincidental sharing between unrelated individuals, out-of-frame TCR alpha sequences shared between twins had an excess of sequences with low generation probability. Abundant cord blood beta clonotypes had fewer insertions, young adult naive repertoires showed a similar but weaker trend, and memory repertoires showed no such trend. A weaker excess of twin sharing was found in beta out-of-frame sequences because the signal-to-noise ratio was lowered by fewer shared sequences. Invariant T cells such as MAIT and iNKT could partly confound zero-insertion analyses, although diverse VJ usage argued against such confounding for most clonotypes. Conclusions relied on cross-sectional statistical analysis, since the same donors could not be followed over many years.

Only healthy Caucasian donors were included. Three pairs of female monozygotic twins, all aged roughly 18 to 30 years, made up the twin cohort. Peripheral blood mononuclear cells were the source from which RNA for the TCR libraries was isolated. From the cysteine through the phenylalanine, the CDR3 covers 15 amino acids. The sequence is cut down to CDR3 DNA, 45 bases in frame from base 1. The germline V gene encodes CDR1 MDHEN and CDR2 SYDVKM. Trimming leaves V shorter by 5 bases and J shorter by 5 bases, with the junction holding 9 bases beyond the gene matches. This sample also belongs to another study, concerning yellow fever vaccine responses in identical twins. As described in the second report: The T cell response to vaccination in identical twins was reported by the authors to appear partly convergent and partly personalized. In the study, vaccine-responding T cell clones were precisely tracked in identical twins.

The sample comprised PBMCs. The origin of this receptor is a woman aged 18-29 years in good health. The rearrangement joined TRBV28 to TRBJ2-3, with 8 middle bases fitting TRBD1. The bases are TGTGCCAGCAGTCCAGCGACAGGGGCCCAAGATACGCAGTATTTT. Translated, it gives CASSPATGAQDTQYF.